This T cell receptor (beta chain) was profiled in a study of metastatic and nonmetastatic thyroid tumors. This clone was recorded many times. The antigen remains unidentified. No patient received treatment before thyroid surgery. The germline CDR1 and CDR2 sequences are MNHNS and SASEGT. The CDR3 runs 15 residues. The germline V and J ends were trimmed by 0 bases and 0 bases, with 6 bases remaining between them. TCRdb recomputed clones from the PCR reads via MiXCR. The repertoire holds under 30,000 clones, with 20% to 30% as singletons. Whole-study findings and limits: Reported TCR beta diversity, measured in blood and tumor, was significantly higher for malignant thyroid tumors than for benign nodules.

Sequencing was done on a sample of blood. The sequence came from a female donor with papillary thyroid cancer or a benign thyroid nodule (not recorded which). Some clones in this sample may be carry-over from other donors' samples. The genes are TRBV6-1 and TRBJ2-4; no clear D gene. The CDR3 nucleotides are TGTGCCAGCAGTGAAGCACACTTAGCCAAAAACATTCAGTACTTC. This gives the protein CASSEAHLAKNIQYF.